The clone carrying this T cell receptor (beta chain) was found many times. Its matching antigen is unknown. This CDR3 is 13 amino acids long. The V gene's germline CDR1 is MDHEN and CDR2 SYDVKM. V was clipped by 7 bases and J by 1 base, with 9 bases between them. The sample is drawn from a study of CD8 T cells in ankylosing spondylitis. Making the TCR beta libraries involved quantitative 5'-RACE with molecular barcodes. MiXCR, run by TCRdb on the 5' RACE reads, gives a single entry per CDR3 protein. The top ten hold around 4.9% of the sample, which has 210,000 or so distinct CDR3 sequences, roughly 8% seen once. Study-level findings and limits: Within ankylosing spondylitis blood, a TCR beta motif made up of eight highly homologous variants appeared to be characteristic. Disease-linked clones were reportedly significantly enriched in matched ankylosing spondylitis synovial fluid. Disease-linked clones were CD8+ and relatively rare in peripheral blood.

The origin of this receptor is a female donor with ankylosing spondylitis or in good health (not recorded which). The chain joins TRBV28 to TRBJ2-3; D tentatively fits TRBD1 or TRBD2 (5 bases each). The specimen was blood, either unsorted or a sorted T cell fraction (not recorded which). The CDR3 DNA is TGTGCCAGCACCCTGGGGGGCACAGATACGCAGTATTTT. Protein sequence: CASTLGGTDTQYF.